Reported below is one T cell receptor (beta chain). Its antigen specificity is not known. Base qualities are missing; no much larger clone stands one base away. Another Seattle source contributed samples from volunteer blood donors who had recovered from COVID-19. Whole blood was collected in K2EDTA tubes by collaborating institutions according to the institutions' own protocols. For TCRbeta analysis, collaborators shipped samples as frozen whole blood, isolated PBMCs, or DNA extracted from either of those sample types. The data were taken from a study of blood T cell repertoires in COVID-19 (dated by TCRdb to 2020 to 2022). As for the study more broadly: The collaborator samples originated in the United States, Italy and Spain and spanned the acute and convalescent phases of COVID-19. The samples were drawn from the first 160 participants of the ongoing ImmuneRACE study and from 950 to 1,500 subjects provided by 6 global collaborators. Where available, HLA class I and class II types were taken from metadata supplied by the sample provider and were not determined by assay-based typing. Subjects who had been exposed to COVID-19, were actively infected with it, or had recovered from it provided the deeply sampled blood TCRbeta repertoires that made up the dataset. The material from the prospective study consisted of cDNA or gDNA derived from T cells, B-cell-depleted T cells, or PBMCs. A freely available public database, intended as a resource for researchers studying the immune response to SARS-CoV-2, is where the repertoires were released. A de-identified subject ID, COVID-19 status, age in years and sex were almost always included in the sample metadata. Study-level results and caveats: Clinical and demographic metadata were provided uncurated, with the amount varying by source and participant.

TCRbeta CDR3 regions were amplified from genomic DNA by means of the immunoSEQ Assay, a bias-controlled multiplex PCR. In the authors' own workflow: The number of nucleated cells in each sample was estimated from the amplification of reference gene primers within the assay. To quantify the absolute abundance of each unique TCRbeta CDR3 rearrangement, sequence reads were collapsed and filtered. For each sample, productive Simpson clonality was calculated by taking the square root of Simpson's diversity index across productive rearrangements. This is the immuneACCESS table as TCRdb keeps it, with only in-frame sequences that have V and J called. A part of the clones is gone; compared with another copy, unresolved V genes explain less than half, and the rest is unexplained. The V and J calls and the clone size are those of that table, but D and trimming were determined from the DNA. Across this sample there are 240,000 or so clones, with around 86% seen only once. Approximately 2% of the sample lies in the top ten.

V and J lose 7 bases and 1 base, and a span of 2 bases separates them. The CDR3, cysteine through phenylalanine, is 12 amino acids long. Only the CDR3 part of the read is kept: 36 bases, read in frame from the first base. Via the germline V gene, CDR1 is MNHEY and CDR2 SVGAGI. The rearrangement joined TRBV6-5 to TRBJ2-6, with the D gene uncertain. This TCR came from a man aged 25 to 40 who had recovered from COVID-19. Source material: peripheral blood. The DNA sequence follows: TGTGCCAGCATATCTGGGGCCAACGTCCTGACTTTC. Protein translation: CASISGANVLTF.